This T cell receptor beta chain comes out of a study of cytomegalovirus exposure and HLA in healthy donors. Study results and limitations: Most subjects had HLA-A and HLA-B alleles reportedly predicted accurately by TCR beta sequences. When a later analysis compared HLA-associated TCR beta chains with equally common others, the HLA-associated chains turned out to be more clonally expanded and to have lower generation probabilities. A few chains tied to CMV proved CMV antigen-specific in vitro.

Researchers ran the PCR with 60 Vbeta and 13 Jbeta primers. TCRdb keeps only in-frame clones here, not all; method: immunoSEQ multiplex PCR. The sample shows 150,000 or so clones, roughly 80% of them seen only once. The CDR3 sequence is 15 residues long. J gave up 4 bases and V 4 bases, and 8 bases lay outside the gene matches. CDR1 is SGHRS and CDR2 is YFSETQ in the germline V gene. The study sampled nominally healthy donors, though unrecorded immune exposures were likely. This clone has only a few counts. The antigen remains undetermined. This chain joins TRBV5-1 and TRBJ1-1; 9 positions match TRBD1. The TCR comes from a young man in good health and CMV-seropositive. Specimen: PBMCs. CDR3 nucleotides: TGCGCCAGCAGCCGGACAGGGGCGAGCGGCACTGAAGCTTTCTTT. Amino acid sequence: CASSRTGASGTEAFF.